Listed below are T cell receptor beta chains from one sample, sequenced in a study of control samples from healthy donors and cancer patients. Sequenced by immunoSEQ multiplex PCR; TCRdb stores in-frame clones only, minus some. Here the sample spans about 77,000 clones, almost 95% being singletons. Material for sequencing was blood. All receptors derive from a woman aged 60-70 years in good health. CDR3s include the opening cysteine and the closing phenylalanine or tryptophan. D genes are given only for firm matches. Some rows have no size entry. The others give once, few or many, or a class for an expanded clone.

V gene	clone size	D gene	CDR3 length	J gene	CDR3 protein	CDR3 DNA
TRBV29-1	NA	TRBD1	13	TRBJ1-4	CSVKDRVGENLFF	TGCAGCGTTAAAGACAGGGTAGGGGAAAATCTGTTTTTT
TRBV28	NA	NA	16	TRBJ2-7	CASSPLGRGRGNEQYF	TGTGCCAGCAGTCCCCTCGGGAGGGGGCGCGGGAACGAGCAGTACTTC
TRBV29-1	few	NA	11	TRBJ1-3	CSVYSGNTIYF	TGCAGCGTGTACTCTGGAAACACCATATATTTT
TRBV27	NA	TRBD2	18	TRBJ2-3	CASRPAPGLGSNTDTQYF	TGTGCCAGCAGGCCTGCACCGGGACTAGGATCTAACACAGATACGCAGTATTTT
TRBV7-9	few	NA	13	TRBJ2-7	CASSRMGSYEQYF	TGTGCCAGCAGCCGCATGGGCTCCTACGAGCAGTACTTC
TRBV3-1/TRBV3-2	NA	TRBD2	16	TRBJ2-1	CASSQALTGRGRRRFF	TGTGCCAGCAGCCAAGCGCTCACCGGGAGGGGCAGGAGACGGTTCTTC
TRBV30	NA	TRBD2	14	TRBJ2-3	CAWSHGLATDTQYF	TGTGCCTGGAGTCACGGACTAGCGACAGATACGCAGTATTTT
TRBV6-1	NA	NA	16	TRBJ1-6	CASSGQGSSYNSPLHF	TGTGCCAGCAGTGGTCAAGGCAGCTCCTATAATTCACCCCTCCACTTT
TRBV20-1	NA	NA	14	TRBJ2-3	CSASQGTSTDTQYF	TGCAGTGCTAGTCAGGGAACTAGCACAGATACGCAGTATTTT
TRBV5-4	NA	NA	16	TRBJ1-3	CASSPQGVLSGNTIYF	TGTGCCAGCAGCCCACAGGGCGTGCTCTCTGGAAACACCATATATTTT
TRBV7-9	NA	TRBD1	17	TRBJ1-1	CASSPLGQGKRDTEAFF	TGTGCCAGCAGCCCCCTGGGACAGGGGAAGAGGGACACTGAAGCTTTCTTT
TRBV19	NA	NA	15	TRBJ1-4	CASSTGDWTNEKLFF	TGTGCCAGTAGTACAGGGGATTGGACTAATGAAAAACTGTTTTTT
TRBV9	NA	TRBD1	14	TRBJ1-4	CASSVRGRNEKLFF	TGTGCCAGCAGCGTCAGGGGGCGTAATGAAAAACTGTTTTTT
TRBV19	NA	TRBD1	14	TRBJ1-4	CASEKQGADEKLFF	TGTGCCAGCGAGAAACAGGGGGCGGATGAAAAACTGTTTTTT
TRBV24-1	NA	TRBD1	13	TRBJ1-5	CATSRQGQQPQHF	TGTGCCACAAGTCGACAGGGACAACAGCCCCAGCATTTT
TRBV30	NA	TRBD1	14	TRBJ1-2	CAWSRAGGTGGYTF	TGTGCCTGGAGTCGTGCAGGGGGCACTGGTGGCTACACCTTC
TRBV1	NA	NA	16	TRBJ2-3	CTSSPRGQGVTDTQYF	TGCACCAGCAGCCCAAGAGGACAGGGGGTAACAGATACGCAGTATTTT
TRBV30	NA	NA	10	TRBJ2-1	CAWKVTEQFF	TGTGCCTGGAAGGTCACTGAGCAGTTCTTC
TRBV19	NA	NA	14	TRBJ1-2	CASSTQQGNYGYTF	TGTGCCAGTAGTACACAACAGGGTAACTATGGCTACACCTTC
TRBV7-3	once	NA	18	TRBJ1-5	CASSLGPRGLVGNQPQHF	TGTGCCAGCAGCTTAGGGCCGAGGGGTTTGGTGGGCAATCAGCCCCAGCATTTT
TRBV6-6	NA	NA	16	TRBJ2-6	CASSFTGSQGANVLTF	TGTGCCAGCAGTTTCACAGGGTCCCAGGGGGCCAACGTCCTGACTTTC
TRBV28	NA	NA	15	TRBJ1-6	CASSLAGIAGSPLHF	TGTGCCAGCAGTTTAGCGGGGATCGCAGGTTCACCCCTCCACTTT
TRBV29-1	once	TRBD1	13	TRBJ1-2	CSVESGTDYGYTF	TGCAGCGTTGAATCCGGGACAGACTATGGCTACACCTTC
TRBV5-1	NA	NA	13	TRBJ1-1	CASSFEGGTEAFF	TGCGCCAGCAGCTTTGAGGGAGGCACTGAAGCTTTCTTT
TRBV6-1	once	TRBD2	16	TRBJ2-1	CASSAGTSGNGDEQFF	TGTGCCAGCAGTGCGGGGACTAGCGGGAATGGGGATGAGCAGTTCTTC
TRBV28	NA	NA	15	TRBJ1-4	CASSFLGGDNEKLFF	TGTGCCAGCAGTTTCCTCGGGGGGGATAATGAAAAACTGTTTTTT
TRBV28	NA	TRBD2	17	TRBJ2-3	CASSRGLAGGGADTQYF	TGTGCCAGCAGCCGCGGACTAGCGGGAGGTGGGGCAGATACGCAGTATTTT
TRBV7-3	NA	NA	13	TRBJ2-3	CASGGGTEDTQYF	TGTGCCAGCGGAGGCGGGACGGAAGATACGCAGTATTTT
TRBV5-1	NA	NA	18	TRBJ2-1	CASSLGGEPGYPYNEQFF	TGCGCCAGCAGCTTGGGCGGGGAGCCCGGGTACCCCTACAATGAGCAGTTCTTC
TRBV10-2	NA	NA	15	TRBJ2-7	CASSERNVAAYEQYF	TGCGCCAGCAGTGAGCGGAACGTAGCTGCCTACGAGCAGTACTTC
TRBV10-1	NA	NA	14	TRBJ2-7	CASSSSGLPYEQYF	TGCGCCAGCAGTTCATCAGGACTACCATACGAGCAGTACTTC
TRBV29-1	once	TRBD1	17	TRBJ2-5	CSVLPGQGTRIRETQYF	TGCAGCGTGCTACCGGGACAGGGTACCAGGATACGGGAGACCCAGTACTTC
TRBV24-1	NA	TRBD1	16	TRBJ1-5	CATQGGQGASNQPQHF	TGTGCCACTCAGGGAGGACAGGGGGCGAGCAATCAGCCCCAGCATTTT
TRBV18	NA	TRBD1	14	TRBJ1-4	CASSPQDGRQGLFF	TGTGCCAGCTCACCGCAAGATGGCCGACAGGGTCTGTTTTTT
TRBV20-1	NA	NA	15	TRBJ2-7	CSASNRDGSPYEQYF	TGCAGTGCTAGTAACCGGGACGGGAGCCCCTACGAGCAGTACTTC
TRBV5-1	NA	NA	14	TRBJ2-1	CASSLAGRVNEQFF	TGCGCCAGCAGCTTGGCGGGAAGGGTCAATGAGCAGTTCTTC
TRBV29-1	few	NA	14	TRBJ1-3	CSVEDRRSGNTIYF	TGCAGCGTTGAGGACAGACGCTCTGGAAACACCATATATTTT
TRBV5-5	NA	NA	13	TRBJ1-2	CASSLRQGGGYTF	TGTGCCAGCAGCTTGAGGCAGGGAGGTGGCTACACCTTC
TRBV3-1/TRBV3-2	NA	TRBD1	13	TRBJ2-5	CASPDRAQETQYF	TGTGCCAGCCCGGACAGGGCTCAAGAGACCCAGTACTTC
TRBV2	NA	NA	15	TRBJ2-1	CASSELIGSWNEQFF	TGTGCCAGCAGTGAACTTATCGGGAGTTGGAATGAGCAGTTCTTC
TRBV18	NA	NA	16	TRBJ2-7	CASSLSGTDSSYEQYF	TGTGCCAGCTCACTCTCCGGGACGGACAGCTCCTACGAGCAGTACTTC